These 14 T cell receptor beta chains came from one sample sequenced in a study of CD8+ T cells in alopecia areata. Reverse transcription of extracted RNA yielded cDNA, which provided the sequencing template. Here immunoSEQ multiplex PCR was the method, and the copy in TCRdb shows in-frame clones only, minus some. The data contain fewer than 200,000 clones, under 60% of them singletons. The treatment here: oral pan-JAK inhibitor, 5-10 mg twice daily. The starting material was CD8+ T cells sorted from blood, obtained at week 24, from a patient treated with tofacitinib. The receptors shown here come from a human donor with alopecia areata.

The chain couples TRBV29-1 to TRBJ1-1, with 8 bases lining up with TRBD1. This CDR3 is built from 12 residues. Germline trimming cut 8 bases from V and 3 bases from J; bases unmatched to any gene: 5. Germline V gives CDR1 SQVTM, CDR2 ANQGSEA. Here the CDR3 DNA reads TGCAGCTCCGGACAGGGTGACACTGAAGCTTTCTTT. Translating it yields CSSGQGDTEAFF.

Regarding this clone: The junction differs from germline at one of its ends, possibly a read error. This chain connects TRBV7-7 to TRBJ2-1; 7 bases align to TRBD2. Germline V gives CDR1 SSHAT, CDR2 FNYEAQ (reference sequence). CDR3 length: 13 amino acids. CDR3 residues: CASSLGPGGEQFF. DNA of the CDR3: TGTGCTAGCAGCTTAGGTCCGGGGGGTGAGCAGTTCTTC.

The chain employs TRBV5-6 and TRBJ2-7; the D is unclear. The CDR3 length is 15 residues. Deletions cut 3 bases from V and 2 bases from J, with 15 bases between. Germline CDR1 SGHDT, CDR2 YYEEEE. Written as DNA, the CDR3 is TGTGCCAGCAGCTCCGATTGGGTCGCCGCCTACGAGCAGTACTTC. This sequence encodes CASSSDWVAAYEQYF.

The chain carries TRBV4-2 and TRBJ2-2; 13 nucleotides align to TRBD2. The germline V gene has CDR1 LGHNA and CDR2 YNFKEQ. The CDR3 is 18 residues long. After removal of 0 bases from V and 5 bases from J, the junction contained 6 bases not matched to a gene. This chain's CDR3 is CASSQEWTSGGETGELFF. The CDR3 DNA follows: TGTGCCAGCAGCCAAGAGTGGACTAGCGGGGGAGAAACCGGGGAGCTGTTTTTT.

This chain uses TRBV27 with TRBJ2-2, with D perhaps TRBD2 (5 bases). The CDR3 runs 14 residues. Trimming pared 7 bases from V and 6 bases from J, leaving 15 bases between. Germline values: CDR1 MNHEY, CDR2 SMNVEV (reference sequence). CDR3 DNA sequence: TGTGCCAGCACCCCAACTGCGGGTGCCGGGGAGCTGTTTTTT. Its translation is CASTPTAGAGELFF.

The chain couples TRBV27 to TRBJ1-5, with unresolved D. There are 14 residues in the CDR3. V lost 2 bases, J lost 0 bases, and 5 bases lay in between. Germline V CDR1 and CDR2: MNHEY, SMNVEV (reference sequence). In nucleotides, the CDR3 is TGTGCCAGCAGTTTAGTGGGTAGCAATCAGCCCCAGCATTTT. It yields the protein CASSLVGSNQPQHF.

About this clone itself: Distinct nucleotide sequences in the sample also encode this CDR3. CDR3 sequence reads: CATSRGTSGGYEQYF. The CDR3, as DNA: TGTGCCACCAGCAGAGGGACTAGCGGGGGGTACGAGCAGTACTTC. The J gene is TRBJ2-7, the V gene TRBV15, with TRBD2 matching 14 bases. Germline V gives CDR1 LNHNV, CDR2 YYDKDF (reference sequence). The J segment lost 4 bases and the V segment lost 1 base, leaving 0 bases of the junction unmatched. The CDR3 runs 15 residues.

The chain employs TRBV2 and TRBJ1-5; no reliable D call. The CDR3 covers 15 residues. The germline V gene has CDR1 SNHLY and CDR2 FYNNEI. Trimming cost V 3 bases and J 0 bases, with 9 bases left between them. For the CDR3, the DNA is TGTGCCAGCAGTGAGGAGGGCTATAGCAATCAGCCCCAGCATTTT. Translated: CASSEEGYSNQPQHF.

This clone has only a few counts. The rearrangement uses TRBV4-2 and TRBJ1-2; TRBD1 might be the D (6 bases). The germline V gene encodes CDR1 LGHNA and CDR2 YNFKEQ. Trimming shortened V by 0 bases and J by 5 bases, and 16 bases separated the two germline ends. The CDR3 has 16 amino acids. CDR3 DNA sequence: TGTGCCAGCAGCCAAGAGGGGAGTCCAGGGGATTATGGCTACACCTTC. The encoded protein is CASSQEGSPGDYGYTF.

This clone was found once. The CDR3 nucleotides are TGTGCCAGCAGCTTGGGTAGCGGGTTCTACGAGCAGTACTTC. Amino acid sequence: CASSLGSGFYEQYF. The V gene is TRBV5-6, the J gene TRBJ2-7, with 7 bases lining up with TRBD2. CDR3 length: 14 residues. CDR1 is SGHDT and CDR2 is YYEEEE in the germline V gene. Trimming cost V 0 bases and J 3 bases; bases outside gene matches: 3. The whole variable domain, remainder taken from reference TRBV5-6 and TRBJ2-7, is DAGVTQSPTHLIKTRGQQVTLRCSPKSGHDTVSWYQQALGQGPQFIFQYYEEEERQRGNFPDRFSGHQFPNYSSELNVNALLLGDSALYLCASSLGSGFYEQYFGPGTRLTVT.

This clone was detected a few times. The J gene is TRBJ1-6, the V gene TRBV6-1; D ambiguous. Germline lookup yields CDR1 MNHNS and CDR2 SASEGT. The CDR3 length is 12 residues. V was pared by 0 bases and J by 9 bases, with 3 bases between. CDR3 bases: TGTGCCAGCAGTGAAGCGCTTTCACCCCTCCACTTT. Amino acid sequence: CASSEALSPLHF.

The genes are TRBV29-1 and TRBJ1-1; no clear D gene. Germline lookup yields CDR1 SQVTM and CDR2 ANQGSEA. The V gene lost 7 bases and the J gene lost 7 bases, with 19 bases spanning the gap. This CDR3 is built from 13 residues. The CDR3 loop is CSEQTPKSREAFF. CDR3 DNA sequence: TGCAGCGAACAGACACCCAAGAGCCGTGAAGCTTTCTTT.

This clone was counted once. CDR3 in DNA: TGTGCCAGCAGCTGGGGGGGATTCGGCAATCAGCCCCAGCATTTT. Amino acids: CASSWGGFGNQPQHF. The rearrangement uses TRBV5-6 and TRBJ1-5; D possibly corresponds to TRBD1 (5 bases). V was cut by 3 bases and J by 2 bases, with 12 bases left in between. The CDR3 loop spans 15 amino acids. In germline, CDR1 is SGHDT, CDR2 YYEEEE.

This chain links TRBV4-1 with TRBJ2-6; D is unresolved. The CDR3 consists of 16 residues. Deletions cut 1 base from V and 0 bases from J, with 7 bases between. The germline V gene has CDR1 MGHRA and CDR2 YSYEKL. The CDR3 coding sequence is TGCGCCAGCAGCCAAGCCGGTTCCTCTGGGGCCAACGTCCTGACTTTC. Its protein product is CASSQAGSSGANVLTF.